This T cell receptor beta chain was recorded in a study of PD-1 blockade in mismatch repair-deficient tumors. The germline V gene encodes CDR1 MGHRA and CDR2 YSYEKL. The CDR3 totals 16 residues. V lost 4 bases to trimming and J lost 1 base; unmatched junction nucleotides: 9. Every patient had mismatch repair deficiency by PCR or immunohistochemistry. Clones were sequenced by immunoSEQ multiplex PCR, and TCRdb holds only the in-frame ones, with some missing. The sample lists approximately 130,000 clones, around 83% occurring once. Sequences were derived from peripheral blood, sampled 44 weeks after starting pembrolizumab. This clonotype was obtained from an adult with mismatch repair-deficient cancer. V is TRBV4-1 and J is TRBJ2-7; 8 bases are shared with TRBD1. This CDR3 reads CASSPRGQGGSYEQYF. The DNA for the CDR3 is TGCGCCAGCAGCCCCAGAGGACAGGGTGGGTCCTACGAGCAGTACTTC.